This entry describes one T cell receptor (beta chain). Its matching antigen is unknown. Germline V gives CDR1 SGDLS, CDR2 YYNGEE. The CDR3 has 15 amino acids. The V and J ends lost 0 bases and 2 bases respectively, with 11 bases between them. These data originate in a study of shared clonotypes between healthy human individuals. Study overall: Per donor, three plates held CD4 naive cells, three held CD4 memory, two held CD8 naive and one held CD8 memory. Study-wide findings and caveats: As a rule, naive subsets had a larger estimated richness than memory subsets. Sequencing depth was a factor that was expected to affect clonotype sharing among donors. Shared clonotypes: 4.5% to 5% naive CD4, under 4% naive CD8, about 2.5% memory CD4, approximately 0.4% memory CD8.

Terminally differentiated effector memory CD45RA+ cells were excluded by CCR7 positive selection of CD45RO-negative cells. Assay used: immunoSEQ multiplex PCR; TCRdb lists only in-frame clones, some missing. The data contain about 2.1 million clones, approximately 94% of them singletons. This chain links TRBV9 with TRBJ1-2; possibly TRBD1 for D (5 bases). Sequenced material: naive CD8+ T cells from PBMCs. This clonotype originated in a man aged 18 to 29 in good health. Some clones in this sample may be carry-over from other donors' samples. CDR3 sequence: CASSVGQTPNYGYTF. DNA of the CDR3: TGTGCCAGCAGCGTAGGACAGACTCCCAACTATGGCTACACCTTC.